These T cell receptor beta chains were read from a single sample in a study of cytomegalovirus exposure and HLA in healthy donors. Method: immunoSEQ multiplex PCR; TCRdb's copy keeps in-frame clones and lacks some. Of approximately 110,000 clones in the sample, about 69% were seen once. Sample: PBMCs. Receptor source: a middle-aged man in good health and CMV-seronegative. Each CDR3 is given with its conserved first and last residue. A D gene is named only where the DNA matches it firmly. Clone size appears in some rows only: once, few, many, or a class for an expanded clone.

D gene	clone size	V gene	J gene	CDR3 protein	CDR3 DNA
TRBD1	few	TRBV27	TRBJ2-7	CASSLYRGPSGEQYF	TGTGCCAGCAGTTTATACAGGGGGCCCTCTGGTGAGCAGTACTTC
NA	NA	TRBV5-1	TRBJ2-5	CASSLYGGETQYF	TGCGCCAGCAGCTTGTACGGGGGAGAGACCCAGTACTTC
NA	once	TRBV7-5	TRBJ2-3	CVRSLAMASGDSTDTQYF	TGTGTCAGAAGCTTAGCTATGGCTAGCGGGGACAGCACAGATACGCAGTATTTT
TRBD1	NA	TRBV5-1	TRBJ2-1	CASSATGTGLNEQFF	TGCGCCAGCAGCGCCACAGGGACAGGGCTCAATGAGCAGTTCTTC
TRBD1	NA	TRBV29-1	TRBJ2-7	CSVEGGTGFEFSYEQYF	TGCAGCGTTGAAGGAGGGACAGGGTTCGAATTCTCCTACGAGCAGTACTTC
NA	NA	TRBV9	TRBJ1-1	CASSGGIGYTEAFF	TGTGCCAGCAGCGGAGGTATTGGGTACACTGAAGCTTTCTTT
NA	NA	TRBV15	TRBJ1-2	CATSRGGVGYTF	TGTGCCACCAGCAGAGGGGGGGTTGGCTACACCTTC
NA	NA	TRBV28	TRBJ1-1	CASSLYSRDTEAFF	TGTGCCAGCAGTTTATATAGTCGGGACACTGAAGCTTTCTTT
TRBD1	NA	TRBV7-2	TRBJ1-1	CASSSPSRDRNTEAFF	TGTGCCAGCAGCTCGCCCTCGCGGGACAGGAACACTGAAGCTTTCTTT
NA	NA	TRBV5-1	TRBJ2-5	CASRRLAEETQYF	TGCGCCAGCAGGAGACTGGCAGAAGAGACCCAGTACTTC
TRBD1	NA	TRBV4-1	TRBJ2-7	CASSLRRGDGTGSSYEQYF	TGCGCCAGCAGCCTACGAAGGGGTGACGGGACAGGGAGCTCCTACGAGCAGTACTTC
NA	NA	TRBV4-1	TRBJ2-7	CASSQDLPSEQYF	TGCGCCAGCAGCCAAGATCTTCCGTCCGAGCAGTACTTC
TRBD1	NA	TRBV4-1	TRBJ1-1	CASSQGRTGRHTEAFF	TGCGCCAGCAGCCAAGGTAGGACAGGGAGACACACTGAAGCTTTCTTT
NA	NA	TRBV4-1	TRBJ2-6	CASSQVYSGANVLTF	TGCGCCAGCAGCCAAGTGTACTCTGGGGCCAACGTCCTGACTTTC
TRBD2	NA	TRBV6-6	TRBJ2-1	CATQGLAGSNYNEQFF	TGTGCCACTCAGGGGTTAGCGGGATCTAACTACAATGAGCAGTTCTTC
NA	NA	TRBV6-5	TRBJ2-1	CASSYSATDANEQFF	TGTGCCAGCAGTTACTCGGCTACAGACGCCAATGAGCAGTTCTTC
NA	NA	TRBV7-2	TRBJ2-3	CASSSLDTQYF	TGTGCCAGCAGCTCCCTAGATACGCAGTATTTT
TRBD1	NA	TRBV10-2	TRBJ2-7	CASSEEETGQGGYEQYF	TGCGCCAGCAGTGAGGAGGAGACAGGACAGGGTGGCTACGAGCAGTACTTC